This TCR beta chain comes out of a study of shared clonotypes between healthy human individuals. Overall study: Each donor contributed plates that comprised three CD4 naive, three CD4 memory, two CD8 naive and one CD8 memory. General study findings and limits: Expectations were that clonotype sharing among donors would be affected by sequencing depth. Generation probability values for non-shared clonotypes were lower than those for clonotypes shared by all four donors.

On this clone: What it binds is unknown.

Healthy HIV-negative adults without recent acute infections or vaccinations served as donors. J was trimmed by 4 bases and V by 6 bases; bases with no gene match: 11. This CDR3 is 15 amino acids long. The germline V gene has CDR1 MDHEN and CDR2 SYDVKM. Sequencing was performed with immunoSEQ multiplex PCR; in TCRdb, only in-frame clones are kept and a portion is missing. The repertoire holds approximately 980,000 clones, with approximately 80% as singletons. The V call is TRBV28, the J call TRBJ2-7, with 8 bases identical to TRBD2. This clonotype originated in a man aged 18 to 35 in good health. The specimen was memory CD4+ T cells sorted from blood. The subset here: CD45RA-negative fraction. The chain's CDR3 is CASSHGTRLGYEQYF. Written as DNA, the CDR3 is TGTGCCAGCAGCCACGGGACTAGACTAGGTTACGAGCAGTACTTC.